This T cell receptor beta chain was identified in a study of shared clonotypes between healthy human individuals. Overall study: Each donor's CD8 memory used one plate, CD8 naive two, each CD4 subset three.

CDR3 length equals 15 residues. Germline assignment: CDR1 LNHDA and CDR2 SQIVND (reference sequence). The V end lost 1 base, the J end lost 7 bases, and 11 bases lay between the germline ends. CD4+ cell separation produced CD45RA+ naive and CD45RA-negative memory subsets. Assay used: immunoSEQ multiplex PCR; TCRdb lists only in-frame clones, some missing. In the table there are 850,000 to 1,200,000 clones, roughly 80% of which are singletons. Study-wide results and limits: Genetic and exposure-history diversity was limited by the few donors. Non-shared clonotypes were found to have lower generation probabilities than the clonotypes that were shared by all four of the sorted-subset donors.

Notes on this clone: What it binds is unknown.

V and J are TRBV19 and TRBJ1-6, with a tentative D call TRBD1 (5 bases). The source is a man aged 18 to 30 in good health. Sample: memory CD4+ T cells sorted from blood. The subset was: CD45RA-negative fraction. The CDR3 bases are TGTGCCAGTAGTATAGGGGACGGAAGAAATTCACCCCTCCACTTT. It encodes CASSIGDGRNSPLHF.